This T cell receptor beta chain was obtained from a study of monozygotic twins with inflammatory bowel disease. As for this clonotype: Its cognate antigen is unknown.

TCRdb reprocessed the 5' RACE reads, keeping one entry per CDR3 protein, no DNA. Its listing shows about 160,000 distinct CDR3 sequences. CDR1 is SGHNT, CDR2 YYREEE, per germline (reference sequence). CDR3 length: 12 residues. Study outcomes and limitations: Resolution of different T cell subtypes was not achieved.

The sample taken for sequencing was blood. The V gene is TRBV5-4, the J gene TRBJ1-2; lacking DNA, the TRBD1 call made by TCRdb goes unchecked. The sequence was obtained from a human donor with ulcerative colitis or Crohn's disease, or a healthy co-twin of an affected twin (not recorded which). CDR3 sequence reads: CASSADSYGYTF.